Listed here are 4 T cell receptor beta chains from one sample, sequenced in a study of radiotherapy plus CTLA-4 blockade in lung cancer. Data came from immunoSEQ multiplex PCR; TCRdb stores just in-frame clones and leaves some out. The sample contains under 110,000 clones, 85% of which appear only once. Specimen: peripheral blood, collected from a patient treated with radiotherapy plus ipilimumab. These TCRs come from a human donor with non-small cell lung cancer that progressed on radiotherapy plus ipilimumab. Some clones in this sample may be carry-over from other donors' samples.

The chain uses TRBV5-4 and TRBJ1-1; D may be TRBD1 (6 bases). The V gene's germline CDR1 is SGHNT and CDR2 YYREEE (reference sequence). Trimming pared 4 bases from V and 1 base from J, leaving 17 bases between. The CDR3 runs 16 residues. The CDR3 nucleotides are TGTGCCAGCAGCCGGGGGTCAGCGACAGGGAACACTGAAGCTTTCTTT. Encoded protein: CASSRGSATGNTEAFF.

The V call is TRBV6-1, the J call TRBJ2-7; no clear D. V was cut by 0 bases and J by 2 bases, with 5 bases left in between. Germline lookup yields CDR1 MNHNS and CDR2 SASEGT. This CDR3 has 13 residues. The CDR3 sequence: CASSEASPYEQYF. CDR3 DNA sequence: TGTGCCAGCAGTGAAGCCTCCCCCTACGAGCAGTACTTC.

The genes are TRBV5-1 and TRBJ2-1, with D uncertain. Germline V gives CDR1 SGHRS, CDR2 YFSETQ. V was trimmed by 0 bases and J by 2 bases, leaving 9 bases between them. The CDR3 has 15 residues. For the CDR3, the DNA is TGCGCCAGCAGCTTGGGAAGGATCCCCTACAATGAGCAGTTCTTC. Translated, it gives CASSLGRIPYNEQFF.

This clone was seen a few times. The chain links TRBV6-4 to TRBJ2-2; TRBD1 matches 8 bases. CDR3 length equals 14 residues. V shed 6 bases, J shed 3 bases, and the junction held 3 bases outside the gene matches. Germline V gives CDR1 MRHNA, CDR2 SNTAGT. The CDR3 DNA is TGTGCCAGCAGGACAGGGGTAGACACCGGGGAGCTGTTTTTT. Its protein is CASRTGVDTGELFF.